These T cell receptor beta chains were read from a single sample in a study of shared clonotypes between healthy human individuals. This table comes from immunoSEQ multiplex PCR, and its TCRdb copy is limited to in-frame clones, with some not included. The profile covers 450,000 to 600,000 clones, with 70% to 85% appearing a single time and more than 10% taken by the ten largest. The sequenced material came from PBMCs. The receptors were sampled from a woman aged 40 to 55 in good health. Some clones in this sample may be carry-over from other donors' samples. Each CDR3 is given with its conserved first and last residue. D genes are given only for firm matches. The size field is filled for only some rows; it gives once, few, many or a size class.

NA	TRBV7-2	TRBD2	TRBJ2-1	CASSLGPPGTSGNNEQFF	TGTGCCAGCAGCCTGGGCCCACCCGGGACTAGCGGGAACAATGAGCAGTTCTTC
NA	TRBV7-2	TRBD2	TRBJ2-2	CASSFRNSGTNTGELFF	TGTGCCAGCAGCTTTCGGAACAGCGGGACGAACACCGGGGAGCTGTTTTTT
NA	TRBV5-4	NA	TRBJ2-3	CASSSSTDTQYF	TGTGCCAGCAGCTCATCCACAGATACGCAGTATTTT
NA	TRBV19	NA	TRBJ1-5	CASSIRGFNQPQHF	TGTGCCAGTAGTATTAGGGGGTTCAATCAGCCCCAGCATTTT
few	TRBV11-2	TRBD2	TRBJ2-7	CASSSARTSPYEQYF	TGTGCCAGCAGCTCAGCAAGGACTAGTCCCTACGAGCAGTACTTC
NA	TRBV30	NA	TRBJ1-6	CAWSGDTENSPLHF	TGTGCCTGGAGTGGGGACACGGAAAATTCACCCCTCCACTTT
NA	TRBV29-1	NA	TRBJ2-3	CSVEGGTSSGVDTQYF	TGCAGCGTTGAAGGTGGAACTAGTAGTGGTGTAGATACGCAGTATTTT
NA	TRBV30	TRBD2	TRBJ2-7	CAWREAGAGEQYF	TGTGCCTGGAGGGAAGCGGGAGCTGGGGAGCAGTACTTC
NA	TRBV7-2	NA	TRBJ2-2	CASSPRGYTGELFF	TGTGCCAGCAGCCCTCGGGGGTACACCGGGGAGCTGTTTTTT
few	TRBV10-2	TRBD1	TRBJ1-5	CASGTGTGGAYNQPQHF	TGCGCCAGCGGTACCGGGACAGGGGGCGCATACAATCAGCCCCAGCATTTT
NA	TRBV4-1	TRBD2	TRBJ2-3	CASSPLAVGTDTQYF	TGCGCCAGCAGCCCACTAGCGGTTGGCACAGATACGCAGTATTTT
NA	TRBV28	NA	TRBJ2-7	CASSPGTFRGYEQYF	TGTGCCAGCAGTCCAGGGACCTTCCGGGGCTACGAGCAGTACTTC
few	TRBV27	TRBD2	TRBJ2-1	CASSLGLAFYDEQFF	TGTGCCAGCAGTTTGGGACTAGCTTTCTACGATGAGCAGTTCTTC
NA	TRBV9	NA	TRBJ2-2	CASSRVTGELFF	TGTGCCAGCAGCCGGGTAACCGGGGAGCTGTTTTTT
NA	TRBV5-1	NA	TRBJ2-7	CASSLGRQETYEQYF	TGCGCCAGCAGCTTGGGACGACAGGAGACCTACGAGCAGTACTTC
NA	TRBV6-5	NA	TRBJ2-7	CASSRVVPSYEQYF	TGTGCCAGCAGTCGGGTGGTCCCCTCCTACGAGCAGTACTTC
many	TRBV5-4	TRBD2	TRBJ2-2	CASSNLAGGGTGELFF	TGTGCCAGCAGCAACTTAGCGGGAGGTGGCACCGGGGAGCTGTTTTTT
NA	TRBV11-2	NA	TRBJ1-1	CASSLTGGPGTEAFF	TGTGCCAGCAGCTTAACGGGGGGTCCGGGCACTGAAGCTTTCTTT
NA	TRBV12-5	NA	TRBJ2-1	CASGLNPTGDEQFF	TGTGCTAGTGGTTTGAACCCGACTGGCGATGAGCAGTTCTTC
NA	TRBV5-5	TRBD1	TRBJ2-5	CASSPRTGGMETQYF	TGTGCCAGCAGCCCCAGGACAGGGGGAATGGAGACCCAGTACTTC
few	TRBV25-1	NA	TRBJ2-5	CASTTLGRGNQETQYF	TGTGCCAGCACCACACTGGGCAGGGGTAACCAAGAGACCCAGTACTTC
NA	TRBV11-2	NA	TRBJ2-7	CASSLELYSQPFF	TGTGCCAGCAGCTTAGAGTTATATTCCCAACCCTTCTTT
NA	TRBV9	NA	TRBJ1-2	CASSGRKANYGYTF	TGTGCCAGCAGCGGGAGGAAAGCTAACTATGGCTACACCTTC
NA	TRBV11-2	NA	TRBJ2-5	CASSSGHRETQYF	TGTGCCAGCAGCTCCGGCCACCGGGAGACCCAGTACTTC
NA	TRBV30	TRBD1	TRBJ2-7	CAWSPGQGYYEQYF	TGTGCCTGGAGTCCGGGACAGGGGTACTACGAGCAGTACTTC
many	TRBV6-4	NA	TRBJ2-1	CASSPSENNEQFF	TGTGCCAGCAGTCCCTCAGAAAACAATGAGCAGTTCTTC
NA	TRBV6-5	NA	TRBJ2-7	CASRYLLKGVYEQYF	TGTGCCAGCAGGTACCTACTTAAGGGGGTCTACGAGCAGTACTTC
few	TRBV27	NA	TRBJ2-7	CASSLVSTYEQYF	TGTGCCAGCAGTTTGGTGTCAACCTACGAGCAGTACTTC
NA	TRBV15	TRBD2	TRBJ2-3	CATSRGLAADTQYF	TGTGCCACCAGCCGTGGACTAGCGGCAGATACGCAGTATTTT
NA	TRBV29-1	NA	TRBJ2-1	CSVELYNEQFF	TGCAGCGTTGAACTATACAATGAGCAGTTCTTC
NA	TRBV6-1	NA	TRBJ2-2	CASSGGFAGTGELFF	TGTGCCAGCAGTGGCGGGTTCGCCGGGACCGGGGAGCTGTTTTTT
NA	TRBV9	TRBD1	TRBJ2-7	CASSKGQGSSYEQYF	TGTGCCAGCAGCAAAGGACAGGGGTCCTCCTACGAGCAGTACTTC
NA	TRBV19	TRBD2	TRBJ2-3	CASRLAGSTDTQYF	TGTGCCAGTAGACTAGCGGGATCCACAGATACGCAGTATTTT
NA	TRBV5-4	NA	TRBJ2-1	CASSFTRNNEQFF	TGTGCCAGCAGCTTTACAAGAAACAATGAGCAGTTCTTC
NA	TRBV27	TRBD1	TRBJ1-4	CASSTTGEGEKLFF	TGTGCCAGCAGTACGACAGGGGAGGGTGAAAAACTGTTTTTT
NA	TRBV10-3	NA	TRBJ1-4	CAISRGPATNEKLFF	TGTGCCATCAGTCGGGGGCCCGCAACTAATGAAAAACTGTTTTTT